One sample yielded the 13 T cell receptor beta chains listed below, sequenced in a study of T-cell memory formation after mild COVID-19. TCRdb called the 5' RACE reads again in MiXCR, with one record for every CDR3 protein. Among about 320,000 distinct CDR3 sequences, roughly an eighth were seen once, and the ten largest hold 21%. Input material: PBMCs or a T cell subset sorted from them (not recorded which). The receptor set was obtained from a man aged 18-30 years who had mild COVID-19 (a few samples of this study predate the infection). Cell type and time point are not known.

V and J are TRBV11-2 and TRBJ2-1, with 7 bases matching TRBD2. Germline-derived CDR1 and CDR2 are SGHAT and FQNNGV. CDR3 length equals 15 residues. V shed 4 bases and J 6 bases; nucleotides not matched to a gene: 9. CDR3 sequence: CASSSLLRGSNEQFF. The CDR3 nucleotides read TGTGCCAGCAGCTCCCTTTTGCGGGGGTCCAATGAGCAGTTCTTC.

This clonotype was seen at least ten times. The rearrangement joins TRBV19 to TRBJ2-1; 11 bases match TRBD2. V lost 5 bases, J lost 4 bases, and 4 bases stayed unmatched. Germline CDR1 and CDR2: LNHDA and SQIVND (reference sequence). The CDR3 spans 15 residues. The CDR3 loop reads CASSQTSGDYNEQFF. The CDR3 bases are TGTGCCAGTAGTCAGACTAGCGGGGATTACAATGAGCAGTTCTTC.

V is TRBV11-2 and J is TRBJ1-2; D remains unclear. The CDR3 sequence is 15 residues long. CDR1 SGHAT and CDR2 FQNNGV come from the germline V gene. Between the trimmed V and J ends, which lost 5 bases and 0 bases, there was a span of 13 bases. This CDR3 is CASSPRARPNYGYTF. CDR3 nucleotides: TGTGCCAGCAGCCCCCGGGCCCGACCTAACTATGGCTACACCTTC. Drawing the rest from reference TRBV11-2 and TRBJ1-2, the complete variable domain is EAGVAQSPRYKIIEKRQSVAFWCNPISGHATLYWYQQILGQGPKLLIQFQNNGVVDDSQLPKDRFSAERLKGVDSTLKIQPAKLEDSAVYLCASSPRARPNYGYTFGSGTRLTVV.

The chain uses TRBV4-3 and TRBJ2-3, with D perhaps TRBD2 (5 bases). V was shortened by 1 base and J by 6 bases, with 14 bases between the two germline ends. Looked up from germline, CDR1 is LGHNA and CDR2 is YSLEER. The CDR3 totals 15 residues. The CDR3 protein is CASSQVLTRGDTQYF. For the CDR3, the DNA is TGCGCCAGCAGCCAAGTTCTCACTCGAGGGGATACGCAGTATTTT.

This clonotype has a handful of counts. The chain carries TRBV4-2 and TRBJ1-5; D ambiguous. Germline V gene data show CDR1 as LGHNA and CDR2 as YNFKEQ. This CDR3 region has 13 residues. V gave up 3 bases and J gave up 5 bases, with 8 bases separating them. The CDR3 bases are TGTGCCAGCAGCCAGGAAGTAGATCAGCCCCAGCATTTT. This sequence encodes CASSQEVDQPQHF.

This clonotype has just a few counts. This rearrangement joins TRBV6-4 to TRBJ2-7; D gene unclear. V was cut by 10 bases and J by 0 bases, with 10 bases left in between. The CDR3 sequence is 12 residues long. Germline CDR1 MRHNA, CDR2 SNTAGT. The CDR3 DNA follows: TGTGCCACCCTCTGCGACTCCTACGAGCAGTACGTC. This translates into CATLCDSYEQYV.

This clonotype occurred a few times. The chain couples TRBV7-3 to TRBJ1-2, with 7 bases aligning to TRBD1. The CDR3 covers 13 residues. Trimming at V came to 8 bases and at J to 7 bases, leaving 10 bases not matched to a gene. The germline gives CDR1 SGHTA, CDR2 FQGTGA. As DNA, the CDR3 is TGTGCCAGCGGCGGAGGGGGCGCGGGTGGCTACACCTTC. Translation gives CASGGGGAGGYTF.

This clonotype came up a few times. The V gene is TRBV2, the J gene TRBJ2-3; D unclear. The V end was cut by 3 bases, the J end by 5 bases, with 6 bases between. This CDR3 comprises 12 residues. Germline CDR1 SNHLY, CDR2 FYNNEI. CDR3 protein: CASSDWIDTQYF. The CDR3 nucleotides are TGTGCCAGCAGTGACTGGATAGATACGCAGTATTTT.

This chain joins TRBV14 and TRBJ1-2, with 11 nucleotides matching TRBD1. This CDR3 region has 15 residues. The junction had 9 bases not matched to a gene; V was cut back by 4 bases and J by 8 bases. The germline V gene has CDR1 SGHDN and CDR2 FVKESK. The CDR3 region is CASSPPDRGLGGYTF. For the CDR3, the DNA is TGTGCCAGCAGCCCCCCGGACAGGGGGCTGGGGGGCTACACCTTC.

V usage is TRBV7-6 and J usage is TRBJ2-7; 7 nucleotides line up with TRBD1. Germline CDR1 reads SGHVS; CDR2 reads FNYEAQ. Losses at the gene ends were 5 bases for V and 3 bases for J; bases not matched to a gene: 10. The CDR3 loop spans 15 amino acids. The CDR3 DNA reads TGTGCCAGCAGCCGTAATCTCGGGACAGACTACGAGCAGTACTTC. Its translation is CASSRNLGTDYEQYF.

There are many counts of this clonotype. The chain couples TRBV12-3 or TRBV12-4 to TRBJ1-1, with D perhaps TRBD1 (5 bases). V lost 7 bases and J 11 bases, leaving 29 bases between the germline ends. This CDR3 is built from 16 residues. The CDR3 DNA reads TGTGCCAGCACGACCGTTAACCGGGCAACAGGAGTATGGGCTTTCTTT. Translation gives CASTTVNRATGVWAFF.

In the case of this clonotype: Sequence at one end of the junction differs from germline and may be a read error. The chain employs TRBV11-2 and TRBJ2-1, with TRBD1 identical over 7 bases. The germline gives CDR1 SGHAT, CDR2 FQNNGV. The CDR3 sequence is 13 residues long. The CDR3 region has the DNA TGTGCCAGCAGCTTGACAGGGTACAGTGAGCAGTTCTTC. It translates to CASSLTGYSEQFF.

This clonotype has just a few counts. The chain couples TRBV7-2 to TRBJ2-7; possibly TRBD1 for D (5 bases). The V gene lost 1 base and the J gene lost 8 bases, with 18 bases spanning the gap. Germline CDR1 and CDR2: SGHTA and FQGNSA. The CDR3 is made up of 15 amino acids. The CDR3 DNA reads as TGTGCCAGCAGCTTAGGCTCCGGACACGCCCCAAAGCAGTACTTC. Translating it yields CASSLGSGHAPKQYF.